This T cell receptor (beta chain) was profiled in a study of cytomegalovirus exposure and HLA in healthy donors. General observations from the study: Compared with the roughly 700-donor mean, an Asian-associated ancestry cluster reportedly had fewer N-insertions, according to a later analysis. A later analysis showed that HLA-associated TCR beta chains had undergone more clonal expansion than equally common others.

Use of 60 Vbeta and 13 Jbeta primers characterized the PCR. Sequencing used immunoSEQ multiplex PCR; TCRdb keeps in-frame clones, though not all of them. Among about 160,000 clones, 84% were seen once, and the ten largest hold 1.5% to 2.5%. The V gene's germline CDR1 is SEHNR and CDR2 FQNEAQ (reference sequence). V lost 5 bases to trimming and J lost 0 bases, with 20 bases between them. CDR3 length equals 19 residues. For this clone: As yet, its antigen is unknown.

Sample: PBMCs. The TCR comes from a man in his late teens or twenties in good health and CMV-seronegative. The rearrangement uses TRBV7-9 and TRBJ2-6; D may be TRBD1 (6 bases). DNA for the CDR3: TGTGCCAGCAGCCCAGAGGGCAGGGGCGTCATCTCTGGGGCCAACGTCCTGACTTTC. It is translated as CASSPEGRGVISGANVLTF.